The 29 T cell receptor beta chains below all came from one sample that was sequenced in a study of shared clonotypes between healthy human individuals. Naive CD8 isolation took CD45RO-negative cells positively selected for CCR7 and excluded terminally differentiated effector memory CD45RA+ cells. Sequenced by immunoSEQ multiplex PCR; TCRdb stores in-frame clones only, minus some. The sample includes around 2,100,000 clones, about 95% of them seen just once. Source material: naive CD8+ T cells sorted from blood. The receptors were sampled from a man between 18 and 29 years old in good health.

This chain uses TRBV7-3 with TRBJ2-3; the D gene is possibly TRBD1 (6 bases). CDR3 length: 15 residues. CDR1 is SGHTA and CDR2 is FQGTGA in the germline V gene. Deletions cut 6 bases from V and 5 bases from J, with 18 bases between. The CDR3 reads CASSSGTNWVDTQYF. The CDR3 DNA follows: TGTGCCAGCAGTTCCGGGACAAATTGGGTAGATACGCAGTATTTT.

The chain carries TRBV6-5 and TRBJ2-2; 9 bases match TRBD2. CDR1 is MNHEY, CDR2 SVGAGI, per germline. V lost 4 bases and J lost 3; bases outside the gene matches: 6. The CDR3 extends over 16 amino acids. The CDR3: CASSWASGAYTGELFF. The CDR3 bases are TGTGCCAGCAGTTGGGCTAGCGGGGCTTACACCGGGGAGCTGTTTTTT.

This chain uses TRBV19 with TRBJ2-3; possibly TRBD2 for D (6 bases). This CDR3 has 17 residues. Germline V gene sequence: CDR1 LNHDA, CDR2 SQIVND (reference sequence). Trimming took off 6 bases at V and 6 bases at J, with 25 bases between the two ends. This chain's CDR3 is CASSVGFSGLRRDTQYF. The CDR3 bases are TGTGCCAGTAGCGTAGGGTTTAGCGGCCTCCGGCGGGATACGCAGTATTTT.

The CDR3 DNA reads TGTGCCAGCAGCCCTGAGGACGGGACGTCGCGAGAGCAGTACTTC. This codes for CASSPEDGTSREQYF. This rearrangement joins TRBV9 to TRBJ2-7; D may match TRBD1 or TRBD2 (5 bases each). V lost 4 bases, J lost 7 bases, and 21 bases lay in between. Looked up from germline, CDR1 is SGDLS and CDR2 is YYNGEE. This CDR3 contains 15 residues.

The V gene is TRBV6-1, the J gene TRBJ1-1, with a tentative D call TRBD1 (6 bases). Germline CDR1 MNHNS, CDR2 SASEGT. The V end was cut by 5 bases, the J end by 0 bases, with 10 bases between. This CDR3 contains 14 residues. DNA for the CDR3: TGTGCCAGCAGTTATCAGGGGATGAACACTGAAGCTTTCTTT. It specifies CASSYQGMNTEAFF.

The CDR3 DNA is TGTGCCAGCAGCGTCTTAAGGGGACTAGCGGAATATACGCAGTATTTT. Its protein product is CASSVLRGLAEYTQYF. This chain links TRBV9 with TRBJ2-3; 11 nucleotides agree with TRBD2. CDR3 length: 16 amino acids. Germline CDR1 is SGDLS and CDR2 is YYNGEE. V shed 2 bases, J shed 7 bases, and the junction held 9 bases outside the gene matches. The full variable domain, rest sourced from reference TRBV9 and TRBJ2-3, is DSGVTQTPKHLITATGQRVTLRCSPRSGDLSVYWYQQSLDQGLQFLIQYYNGEERAKGNILERFSAQQFPDLHSELNLSSLELGDSALYFCASSVLRGLAEYTQYFGPGTRLTVL.

V and J are TRBV19 and TRBJ1-5; TRBD1 might be the D (6 bases). CDR3 size: 14 residues. Germline loops: CDR1 LNHDA, CDR2 SQIVND (reference sequence). Trimming took off 7 bases at V and 0 bases at J, with 10 bases between the two ends. CDR3 sequence: CASMDSYSNQPQHF. DNA of the CDR3: TGTGCCAGTATGGACAGTTATAGCAATCAGCCCCAGCATTTT.

The rearrangement uses TRBV5-1 and TRBJ2-5; D is unresolved. Trimming took off 2 bases at V and 4 bases at J, with 9 bases between the two ends. The CDR3 loop spans 13 amino acids. Germline V lookup: CDR1 SGHRS, CDR2 YFSETQ. The CDR3 DNA sequence: TGCGCCAGCAGCTTTTCGGGCCCAGAGACCCAGTACTTC. It encodes CASSFSGPETQYF.

The V gene is TRBV6-5, the J gene TRBJ1-5, with D perhaps matching TRBD1 (5 bases). From germline, CDR1 is MNHEY and CDR2 SVGAGI. The CDR3 totals 14 residues. V lost 2 bases to trimming and J lost 3 bases, with 8 bases between them. In DNA, the CDR3 is TGTGCCAGCAGTTACGTGGGGGTCAATCAGCCCCAGCATTTT. It yields the protein CASSYVGVNQPQHF.

V gene TRBV6-5 combines with J gene TRBJ2-6, with D perhaps TRBD1 (5 bases). The CDR3 runs to 15 residues. The V gene's germline CDR1 is MNHEY and CDR2 SVGAGI. Trimming took off 5 bases at V and 1 base at J, with 9 bases between the two ends. CDR3 protein: CASSNPGSGANVLTF. Written as DNA, the CDR3 is TGTGCCAGCAGTAATCCAGGGTCTGGGGCCAACGTCCTGACTTTC.

As for this clone: A much larger clone lies one base from this, so it may be a read error. The chain links TRBV27 to TRBJ2-2; no clear D. CDR1 is MNHEY, CDR2 SMNVEV, per germline (reference sequence). This CDR3 region has 13 residues. With 5 bases removed from V and 0 bases from J, the gap between germline ends came to 4 bases. The CDR3 here is CASSHSNTGELFF. For the CDR3, the DNA is TGTGCCAGCAGTCACTCGAACACCGGGGAGCTGTTTTTT.

This chain uses TRBV4-3 with TRBJ2-7; 11 bases match TRBD1. The trim removed 4 bases at V and 4 bases at J, leaving 6 bases unmatched. From germline, CDR1 is LGHNA and CDR2 YSLEER. The CDR3 is 15 residues long. The CDR3, as DNA: TGCGCCAGCAGCCCCGGGACAGGGGGATGGTACGAGCAGTACTTC. It codes for CASSPGTGGWYEQYF.

The J gene is TRBJ2-1, the V gene TRBV11-1, with TRBD1 matching over 9 bases. With V trimmed by 8 bases and J by 2 bases, 1 base remained unmatched. Looked up from germline, CDR1 is SGHAT and CDR2 is FQDESV (reference sequence). The CDR3 consists of 13 residues. The CDR3 spells CASGQGTYNEQFF. The DNA for the CDR3 is TGTGCCAGCGGACAGGGGACCTACAATGAGCAGTTCTTC.

The chain uses TRBV27 and TRBJ2-7; a weak D match, TRBD2 (6 bases). CDR1 is MNHEY and CDR2 is SMNVEV in the germline V gene (reference sequence). Trimming stripped 2 bases from V and 2 bases from J, with 10 bases between. The CDR3 consists of 14 residues. The CDR3 DNA reads as TGTGCCAGCAGTTTAGCCAGACTAGCCTACGAGCAGTACTTC. This codes for CASSLARLAYEQYF.

The rearrangement uses TRBV4-3 and TRBJ2-1, with 8 bases aligning to TRBD2. The CDR3 sequence is 16 residues long. Germline trimming cut 4 bases from V and 6 bases from J; bases unmatched to any gene: 11. CDR1 is LGHNA and CDR2 is YSLEER in the germline V gene. In DNA form, the CDR3 reads TGCGCCAGCAGCCGGACGTCCGGGACTAGTGGCAATGAGCAGTTCTTC. Translated: CASSRTSGTSGNEQFF.

This chain uses TRBV7-6 with TRBJ1-4; 10 bases match TRBD1. Germline V gives CDR1 SGHVS, CDR2 FNYEAQ. The CDR3 is 14 residues long. The J segment lost 6 bases and the V segment lost 5 bases, leaving 3 bases of the junction unmatched. As DNA, the CDR3 is TGTGCCAGCAGCCGTGGGACAGGGGATGAAAAACTGTTTTTT. It encodes CASSRGTGDEKLFF.

To note about this clone: Other DNA sequences in this specimen translate into the identical CDR3. The chain employs TRBV2 and TRBJ1-2, with no clear D. Germline loops: CDR1 SNHLY, CDR2 FYNNEI. V lost 4 bases, J lost 6 bases, and 6 bases lay in between. The CDR3 loop spans 11 amino acids. As DNA, the CDR3 is TGTGCCAGCAGTGGAGGCGATGGCTACACCTTC. Its translation is CASSGGDGYTF.

This chain uses TRBV9 with TRBJ1-5; 7 nucleotides match TRBD1. Trimming took 3 bases from V and 6 from J; bases not matched to a gene: 9. Germline assignment: CDR1 SGDLS and CDR2 YYNGEE. The length of the CDR3 is 15 residues. CDR3 sequence reads: CASSASGQLGQPQHF. CDR3 DNA sequence: TGTGCCAGCAGCGCCTCGGGACAGTTGGGTCAGCCCCAGCATTTT.

This clone was detected once. The chain has TRBV28 and TRBJ2-2, with 8 bases matching TRBD1. Per the germline V gene, CDR1 is MDHEN and CDR2 is SYDVKM. The CDR3 has 15 residues. The V and J ends lost 7 bases and 5 bases, in that order; junction bases with no gene match: 9. The CDR3 reads CASTADTGGTGELFF. The DNA of the CDR3 is TGTGCCAGCACCGCGGATACAGGGGGTACCGGGGAGCTGTTTTTT.

The count of this clone is one. CDR3 in amino acids: CASSLGQGYMNTEAFF. The CDR3, as DNA: TGTGCCAGCAGCTTAGGACAGGGATATATGAACACTGAAGCTTTCTTT. The chain combines TRBV7-9 with TRBJ1-1; 7 bases agree with TRBD1. The trim removed 1 base at V and 0 bases at J, leaving 5 bases unmatched. This CDR3 has 16 amino acids. Germline assignment: CDR1 SEHNR and CDR2 FQNEAQ (reference sequence).

The chain uses TRBV2 and TRBJ2-3; a possible D gene is TRBD2 (5 bases). Germline V CDR1 and CDR2: SNHLY, FYNNEI. V was shortened by 5 bases and J by 6 bases, with 12 bases between the two germline ends. This CDR3 has 13 amino acids. DNA of the CDR3: TGTGCCAGCAGTACCCGGACTTCGGATACGCAGTATTTT. Its translation is CASSTRTSDTQYF.

The chain is built from TRBV27 and TRBJ2-2, with D unresolved. Germline CDR1 reads MNHEY; CDR2 reads SMNVEV (reference sequence). The CDR3 runs to 12 residues. V lost 7 bases, J lost 4 bases, and 7 bases lay in between. The CDR3 DNA sequence: TGTGCCAGCAAGTCAGCCACCGGGGAGCTGTTTTTT. The encoded protein is CASKSATGELFF.

V is TRBV18 and J is TRBJ1-1; 9 bases match TRBD1. Germline CDR1 is KGHSH and CDR2 is LQKENI. The CDR3 has 17 amino acids. With V trimmed by 5 bases and J by 4 bases, 14 bases remained unmatched. The CDR3 spells CASSSSFGQGIGTEAFF. CDR3 DNA sequence: TGTGCCAGCTCATCTTCATTCGGACAGGGGATTGGCACTGAAGCTTTCTTT.

CDR3 sequence: CASPGTSGSGSTDTQYF. CDR3 coding DNA: TGTGCCAGCCCTGGGACTAGCGGGAGCGGGAGCACAGATACGCAGTATTTT. The chain couples TRBV2 to TRBJ2-3; 14 nucleotides match TRBD2. The junction had 7 bases not matched to a gene; V was cut back by 8 bases and J by 0 bases. The CDR3 has 17 amino acids. CDR1 is SNHLY and CDR2 is FYNNEI in the germline V gene.

This clone has a single count. The chain is built from TRBV7-9 and TRBJ2-7; D is uncertain. V lost 5 bases, J lost 4 bases, and 9 bases lay in between. This CDR3 contains 12 residues. The germline CDR1 and CDR2 sequences are SEHNR and FQNEAQ (reference sequence). The CDR3, as DNA: TGTGCCAGCAGCCCGAGCCCTTACGAGCAGTACTTC. It is translated as CASSPSPYEQYF.

The rearrangement links TRBV6-5 to TRBJ1-5, with a possible D match to TRBD1 (6 bases). The CDR3 spans 15 residues. The V gene lost 5 bases and the J gene lost 1 base, with 12 bases spanning the gap. In germline, CDR1 is MNHEY, CDR2 SVGAGI. Here the CDR3 DNA reads TGTGCCAGCAGTCCAGGACAGTACAGCAATCAGCCCCAGCATTTT. This sequence encodes CASSPGQYSNQPQHF.

The genes are TRBV5-4 and TRBJ1-1; D not resolved. This CDR3 has 12 amino acids. Germline CDR1 and CDR2: SGHNT and YYREEE (reference sequence). V was cut by 3 bases and J by 6 bases, with 9 bases left in between. The CDR3 coding sequence is TGTGCCAGCAGCTACACGTCCGCTGAAGCTTTCTTT. Its protein is CASSYTSAEAFF.

V and J are TRBV25-1 and TRBJ1-2; no reliable D call. The CDR3 extends over 11 amino acids. The germline gives CDR1 MGHDK, CDR2 SYGVNS. Trimming left V 1 base short and J 14 bases short, with 11 bases between. CDR3 region: CASSEFGRSTF. The CDR3 bases are TGTGCCAGCAGTGAATTTGGTCGGTCGACCTTC.

The chain joins TRBV11-1 to TRBJ1-2, with TRBD1 identical over 10 bases. The V and J ends lost 5 bases and 6 bases, in that order; junction bases with no gene match: 9. The CDR3 sequence is 15 residues long. Germline V gives CDR1 SGHAT, CDR2 FQDESV (reference sequence). The CDR3 sequence is CASSHPGQGWDGYTF. CDR3 sequence (DNA): TGTGCCAGCAGCCATCCGGGACAGGGGTGGGATGGCTACACCTTC.